Listed below are T cell receptor beta chains from one sample, sequenced in a study of blood T cell repertoires in COVID-19. Data came from immunoSEQ multiplex PCR; TCRdb stores just in-frame clones and leaves some out. The sample consists of about 220,000 clones, more than 65% of them appearing once. The sequencing sample was made of peripheral blood. The receptor set was obtained from a woman aged 25 to 39 who had recovered from COVID-19. Both conserved end residues are part of each CDR3. D genes are given only for firm matches. Clone size is given for some rows only: seen once, a few or many times, or a class if the clone is expanded.

D,size,J,V,DNA,CDR3
TRBD2,.,TRBJ2-2,TRBV4-2,TGTGCCAGCAGCCACCCGTCTCGGGAGGGCGACACCGGGGAGCTGTTTTTT,CASSHPSREGDTGELFF
TRBD1,.,TRBJ2-3,TRBV7-9,TGTGCCAGCAGCAGGGACAGGTTCCCAGATACGCAGTATTTT,CASSRDRFPDTQYF
TRBD2,.,TRBJ2-7,TRBV9,TGTGCCAGCAGAAGGACTAGCGGAGACGGAGAGCAGTACTTC,CASRRTSGDGEQYF
.,.,TRBJ2-4,TRBV30,TGTGCCTGGAGTGTCCTTAGCAGCGATGGCATTCAGTACTTC,CAWSVLSSDGIQYF
TRBD1,.,TRBJ1-4,TRBV6-5,TGTGCCAGCGGGGGTCAGGGGGCAACTAATGAAAAACTGTTTTTT,CASGGQGATNEKLFF
TRBD1,.,TRBJ1-5,TRBV24-1,TGTGCCACCAGTGATCAAAGGGACAGGAGGGGGCCCCAGCATTTT,CATSDQRDRRGPQHF
TRBD2,once,TRBJ2-2,TRBV6-6,TGTGCCAGCAGTTACTTCCCGGGAGGACCCACCGGGGAGCTGTTTTTT,CASSYFPGGPTGELFF
TRBD2,.,TRBJ2-1,TRBV28,TGTGCCAGCAGTTTGCCGGGACTAGCGCCGTTCTTC,CASSLPGLAPFF
.,.,TRBJ1-1,TRBV5-1,TGCGCCAGCAGCTTGGGACTGTCGCTCCCTGAAGCTTTCTTT,CASSLGLSLPEAFF
.,.,TRBJ2-7,TRBV4-1,TGCGCCAGCAGCCAATCCGGGACTGTTATGGGGGAGCAGTACTTC,CASSQSGTVMGEQYF
TRBD2,.,TRBJ2-6,TRBV13,TGTGCCAGCAGCAGCATCCTCCCGACTAGCGGGAGGGCCCCTGGGGCCAACGTCCTGACTTTC,CASSSILPTSGRAPGANVLTF
TRBD1,.,TRBJ2-5,TRBV14,TGTGCCAGCAGTCCTAGGACAGGGGGCATGGAGACCCAGTACTTC,CASSPRTGGMETQYF
.,.,TRBJ1-2,TRBV28,TGTGCCAGCAGTTCAACGACAGCGCCTCTACACTATGGCTACACCTTC,CASSSTTAPLHYGYTF
TRBD2,.,TRBJ2-7,TRBV7-2,TGTGCCAGCAGCTTCGCGGGAGCTCGAATCGAGCAGTACTTC,CASSFAGARIEQYF
TRBD2,.,TRBJ2-7,TRBV4-1,TGCGCCAGCAGCATAAGTGCGGGGGGCAGCGACGAGCAGTACTTC,CASSISAGGSDEQYF
.,once,TRBJ2-2,TRBV24-1,TGTGCCACCAGTGATTTGCCTCGGGAGAACACCGGGGAGCTGTTTTTT,CATSDLPRENTGELFF
TRBD1,.,TRBJ2-7,TRBV5-1,TGCGCCAGCAGTCGGGACAGCCGAGGCGAGCAGTACTTC,CASSRDSRGEQYF
.,.,TRBJ2-1,TRBV6-6,TGTGCCAGCAGTCGGGACTCCTCGGTCCATGAGCAGTTCTTC,CASSRDSSVHEQFF
.,.,TRBJ2-7,TRBV9,TGTGCCAGCAGCGTAGGGGTGGGCAACGAGCAGTACTTC,CASSVGVGNEQYF
TRBD1,.,TRBJ1-5,TRBV18,TGTGCCAGCTCCCAGGGACAGGATGAGCCCCAGCATTTT,CASSQGQDEPQHF
TRBD2,.,TRBJ2-1,TRBV7-6,TGTGCCAGCAGCCAATTAGCGGGAGGCTACAATGAGCAGTTCTTC,CASSQLAGGYNEQFF
TRBD1,.,TRBJ1-2,TRBV28,TGTGCCAGCAGTCCAGGGGGCCTTGGCTACACCTTC,CASSPGGLGYTF
TRBD1,.,TRBJ1-1,TRBV4-1,TGCGCCAGCAGCCACCCCGACAGGGCTGAAGCTTTCTTT,CASSHPDRAEAFF
TRBD2,.,TRBJ2-1,TRBV7-3,TGTGCCAGCAGCGCCAAACCCTCGGGACTAGCGGGAGGGCTCGCAGTGCAGTTCTTC,CASSAKPSGLAGGLAVQFF
TRBD1,.,TRBJ1-2,TRBV5-6,TGTGCCAGCAGCTTACAGGGGTTCGCCTATGGCTACACCTTC,CASSLQGFAYGYTF
.,.,TRBJ1-6,TRBV5-1,TGCGCCAGCAGCCCGGACAATGTGAACCCACGGTCACCCCTCCACTTT,CASSPDNVNPRSPLHF
.,once,TRBJ1-1,TRBV13,TGTGCCAGCGGCGGGACTGAAGCTTTCTTT,CASGGTEAFF
TRBD1,once,TRBJ1-2,TRBV28,TGTGCCAGCAACCCGGGACAGGGCTATGGCTACACCTTC,CASNPGQGYGYTF
TRBD1,few,TRBJ1-6,TRBV7-3,TGTGCCAGCAGCCCACAGGGGAATTCACCCCTCCACTTT,CASSPQGNSPLHF
TRBD2,.,TRBJ2-3,TRBV11-2,TGTGCCAGCAGCCCTGTAGCGGGATCAGATACGCAGTATTTT,CASSPVAGSDTQYF
TRBD1,once,TRBJ1-1,TRBV3-1/TRBV3-2,TGTGCCAGCAGCATCCGGACAGGGGTCACTGAAGCTTTCTTT,CASSIRTGVTEAFF
.,.,TRBJ1-3,TRBV2,TGTGCCAGCAGTTCCCGGGTGACAGCCTCATCTGGAAACACCATATATTTT,CASSSRVTASSGNTIYF
TRBD2,.,TRBJ2-7,TRBV28,TGTGCCAGCAGGTTTAGCGGGACGTCCTACGAGCAGTACTTC,CASRFSGTSYEQYF
TRBD1,.,TRBJ1-2,TRBV5-1,TGCGCCAGCAGCTCAAACCCGGACAGGGGTGGCTATGGCTACACCTTC,CASSSNPDRGGYGYTF
.,.,TRBJ2-1,TRBV28,TGTGCCAGCAGTTTGCCCGGGGGGCGTAGCGGAGCTGACAATGAGCAGTTCTTC,CASSLPGGRSGADNEQFF
.,.,TRBJ1-2,TRBV15,TGTGCCACCAGCAGACGGGCAGGGATCTATGGCTACACCTTC,CATSRRAGIYGYTF
.,.,TRBJ2-7,TRBV7-3,TGTGCCAGCAGCCCTACAGTGGGACCTCCTGGGGGGGAGCAGTACTTC,CASSPTVGPPGGEQYF
.,few,TRBJ1-4,TRBV4-1,TGCGCCAGCAGCCAGGGCCATAATGAAAAACTGTTTTTT,CASSQGHNEKLFF
TRBD2,.,TRBJ2-3,TRBV7-3,TGTGCCAGCAGCTTAACTAGCGGGACCACAGATACGCAGTATTTT,CASSLTSGTTDTQYF
.,.,TRBJ2-2,TRBV12-3/TRBV12-4,TGTGCCAGCAGTCCTTCTAGCACCGGGGAGCTGTTTTTT,CASSPSSTGELFF
.,.,TRBJ2-5,TRBV7-2,TGTGCCAGCAGCTTTCAGACAGAGAGAACCCAGTACTTC,CASSFQTERTQYF
.,.,TRBJ1-3,TRBV12-3/TRBV12-4,TGTGCCAGCAGTTCATTCTCTGGAAACACCATATATTTT,CASSSFSGNTIYF
.,.,TRBJ2-1,TRBV5-4,TGTGCCAGCAGCCCCCAGTACAATGAGCAGTTCTTC,CASSPQYNEQFF
TRBD2,.,TRBJ2-3,TRBV7-8,TGTGCCAGCAGCCTCGTAACCGTAGCGGGAGGAAGGTGGGGCACAGATACGCAGTATTTT,CASSLVTVAGGRWGTDTQYF
TRBD1,.,TRBJ1-2,TRBV3-1/TRBV3-2,TGTGCCAGCAGCCAAGAAGGGACAGGACGGGGCTACACCTTC,CASSQEGTGRGYTF
.,once,TRBJ2-1,TRBV28,TGTGCCAGCAGTTCCCAGAACAATGAGCAGTTCTTC,CASSSQNNEQFF
.,once,TRBJ2-4,TRBV6-5,TGTGCCAGCAGTTACTCGGGGGGGGCCGCCAAAAACATTCAGTACTTC,CASSYSGGAAKNIQYF
.,.,TRBJ1-2,TRBV7-9,TGTGCCAGCAGCCGAGTGACGAGCGTTCTGGAGGGCTACACCTTC,CASSRVTSVLEGYTF
.,.,TRBJ2-7,TRBV27,TGTGCCAGCAACTCAGGGGTGGGGGACGAGCAGTACTTC,CASNSGVGDEQYF
.,.,TRBJ2-7,TRBV5-1,TGCGCCAGCAGCTTCGGTAGGGGAGGTGAGCAGTACTTC,CASSFGRGGEQYF
.,.,TRBJ2-2,TRBV3-1/TRBV3-2,TGTGCCAGCAGGCAACCAGAGAACACCGGGGAGCTGTTTTTT,CASRQPENTGELFF
.,.,TRBJ2-2,TRBV5-1,TGCGCCAGCAGCCCCGCGGGGGCTGGCACCGGGGAGCTGTTTTTT,CASSPAGAGTGELFF
.,.,TRBJ2-7,TRBV7-2,TGTGCCAGCAGCTTAAATGGCGGGCAGCCTTCCTACGAGCAGTACTTC,CASSLNGGQPSYEQYF
.,.,TRBJ2-1,TRBV7-3,TGTGCCAGCAGCCTCCAGGGCTCCTACAATGAGCAGTTCTTC,CASSLQGSYNEQFF
TRBD2,.,TRBJ2-1,TRBV10-3,TGTGCCATCAGTGTTGGGGGAGGGCCGCAAGATGAGCAGTTCTTC,CAISVGGGPQDEQFF
.,.,TRBJ2-1,TRBV19,TGTGCCTGCCGCAGGGGGTTGGGAGGCAATGAGCAGTTCTTC,CACRRGLGGNEQFF